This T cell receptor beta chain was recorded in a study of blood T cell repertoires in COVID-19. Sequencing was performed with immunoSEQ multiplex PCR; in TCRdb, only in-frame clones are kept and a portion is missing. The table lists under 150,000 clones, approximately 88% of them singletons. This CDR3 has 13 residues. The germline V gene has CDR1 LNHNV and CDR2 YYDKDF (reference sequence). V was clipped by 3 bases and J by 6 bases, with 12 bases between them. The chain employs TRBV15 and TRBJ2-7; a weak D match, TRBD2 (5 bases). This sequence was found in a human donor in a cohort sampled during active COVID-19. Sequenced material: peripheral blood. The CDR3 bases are TGTGCCACCAGCAGGACACCCCGGGGCGAGCAGTACTTC. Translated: CATSRTPRGEQYF. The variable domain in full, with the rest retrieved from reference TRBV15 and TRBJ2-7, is DAMVIQNPRYQVTQFGKPVTLSCSQTLNHNVMYWYQQKSSQAPKLLFHYYDKDFNNEADTPDNFQSRRPNTSFCFLDIRSPGLGDTAMYLCATSRTPRGEQYFGPGTRLTVT.